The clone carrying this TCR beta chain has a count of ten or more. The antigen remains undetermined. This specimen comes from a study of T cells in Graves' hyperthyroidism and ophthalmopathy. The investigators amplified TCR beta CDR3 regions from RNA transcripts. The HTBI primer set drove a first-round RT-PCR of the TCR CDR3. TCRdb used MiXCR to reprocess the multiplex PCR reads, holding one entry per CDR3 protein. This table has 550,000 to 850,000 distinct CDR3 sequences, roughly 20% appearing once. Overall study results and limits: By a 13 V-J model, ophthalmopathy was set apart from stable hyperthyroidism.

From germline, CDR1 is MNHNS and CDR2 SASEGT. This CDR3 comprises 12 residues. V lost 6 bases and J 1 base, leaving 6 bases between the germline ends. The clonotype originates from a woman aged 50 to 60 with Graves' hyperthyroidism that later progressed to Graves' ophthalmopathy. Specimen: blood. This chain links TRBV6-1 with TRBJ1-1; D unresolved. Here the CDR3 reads CASRHGNTEAFF. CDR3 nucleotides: TGTGCCAGCAGACACGGGAACACTGAAGCTTTCTTT.